This paragraph covers one T cell receptor beta chain sequence. The data originate from a study of T cell responses to AZD1222 COVID-19 vaccine. The method was immunoSEQ multiplex PCR; TCRdb's version includes in-frame clones alone and lacks a portion of them. In the table there are 90,000 to 150,000 clones, around 89% of which are singletons. Per germline, CDR1 LGHNA and CDR2 YNFKEQ. The J segment lost 2 bases and the V segment lost 5 bases, leaving 7 bases of the junction unmatched. The CDR3 contains 15 residues. The receptor was derived from an adult in good health. Sequenced here: peripheral blood, sampled on day 0 of AZD1222 vaccination. This sequence joins TRBV4-2 and TRBJ2-3; 7 bases are a match to TRBD1. The CDR3 loop is CASSIRQGFTDTQYF. The CDR3 DNA reads as TGTGCCAGCAGCATCCGACAGGGTTTCACAGATACGCAGTATTTT.